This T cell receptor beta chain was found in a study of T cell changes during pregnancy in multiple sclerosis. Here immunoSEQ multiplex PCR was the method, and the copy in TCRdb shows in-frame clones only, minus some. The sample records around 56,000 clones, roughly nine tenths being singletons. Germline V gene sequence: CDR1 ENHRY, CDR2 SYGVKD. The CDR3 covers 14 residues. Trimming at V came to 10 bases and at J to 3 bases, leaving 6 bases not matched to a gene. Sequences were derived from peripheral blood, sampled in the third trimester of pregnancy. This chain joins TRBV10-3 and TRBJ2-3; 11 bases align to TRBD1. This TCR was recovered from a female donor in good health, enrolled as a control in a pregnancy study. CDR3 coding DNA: TGTGCCAGCGGGGACAGGGGGTCGACAGATACGCAGTATTTT. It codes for CASGDRGSTDTQYF.